These 20 T cell receptor beta chains were sequenced from one sample in a study of OX40 agonist ivuxolimab in advanced cancers. Sequencing used immunoSEQ multiplex PCR; TCRdb keeps in-frame clones, though not all of them. The sample holds about 45,000 clones, roughly four fifths seen once. Sequenced here: CD4+ or CD8+ T cells sorted from blood, sampled in a trial of the OX40 agonist ivuxolimab. The receptors were gathered from an adult with an advanced solid tumor such as melanoma, head and neck, liver or kidney cancer.

The chain links TRBV19 to TRBJ2-6, with TRBD1 identical over 7 bases. Trimming removed 5 bases from V and 1 base from J; junction bases left unmatched: 5. CDR3 size: 16 residues. CDR1 is LNHDA and CDR2 is SQIVND in the germline V gene (reference sequence). CDR3 nucleotides: TGTGCCAGTAGTGACAGGGTAGGGTCTGGGGCCAACGTCCTGACTTTC. Translation: CASSDRVGSGANVLTF.

The chain has TRBV2 and TRBJ2-7; possibly TRBD1 for D (5 bases). The CDR3 has 12 amino acids. Germline-derived CDR1 and CDR2 are SNHLY and FYNNEI. V gave up 6 bases and J gave up 6 bases, with 12 bases separating them. CDR3 loop: CASSPSGSEQYF. The CDR3 nucleotides read TGTGCCAGCAGCCCATCAGGGTCCGAGCAGTACTTC.

The chain couples TRBV15 to TRBJ1-5, with 9 bases that match TRBD1. V shed 5 bases, J shed 2 bases, and the junction held 1 base outside the gene matches. Looked up from germline, CDR1 is LNHNV and CDR2 is YYDKDF (reference sequence). The CDR3 consists of 14 residues. The CDR3 spells CATSWTGGNQPQHF. CDR3 nucleotides: TGTGCCACCAGCTGGACAGGGGGCAATCAGCCCCAGCATTTT.

The chain carries TRBV6-5 and TRBJ1-1; no firm D call. The germline V gene encodes CDR1 MNHEY and CDR2 SVGAGI. CDR3 size: 13 residues. Trimming removed 5 bases from V and 7 bases from J, with 14 bases in between. Here the CDR3 DNA reads TGTGCCAGCAGTACCCGACTCGTCGGTGAAGCTTTCTTT. This gives the protein CASSTRLVGEAFF.

The CDR3 nucleotides read TGTGCCAGCAGCCTGGACAGGGGAGATACGCAGTATTTT. Protein product: CASSLDRGDTQYF. The J gene is TRBJ2-3, the V gene TRBV28; 9 nucleotides agree with TRBD1. There are 13 residues in the CDR3. Germline CDR1 is MDHEN and CDR2 is SYDVKM. The ends lost 6 bases at V and 5 bases at J; junction bases unmatched: 3.

The J gene is TRBJ1-2, the V gene TRBV7-9, with a weak D call TRBD1 (5 bases). V was clipped by 2 bases and J by 0 bases, with 16 bases between them. CDR1 SEHNR and CDR2 FQNEAQ come from the germline V gene (reference sequence). There are 17 residues in the CDR3. This CDR3 reads CASSLTLDSMTNYGYTF. The CDR3, as DNA: TGTGCCAGCAGCTTAACGCTTGACAGTATGACTAACTATGGCTACACCTTC.

The chain is built from TRBV11-2 and TRBJ1-1; TRBD1 might be the D (6 bases). The V gene lost 5 bases and the J gene lost 4 bases, with 14 bases spanning the gap. There are 14 residues in the CDR3. The germline V gene has CDR1 SGHAT and CDR2 FQNNGV. CDR3 in amino acids: CASSQPQGSTEAFF. The CDR3 DNA follows: TGTGCCAGCAGCCAGCCCCAGGGGTCCACTGAAGCTTTCTTT.

The rearrangement joins TRBV15 to TRBJ2-1; D is ambiguous. The germline V gene has CDR1 LNHNV and CDR2 YYDKDF (reference sequence). This CDR3 is built from 13 residues. Trimming left V 5 bases short and J 5 bases short, with 10 bases between. DNA for the CDR3: TGTGCCACCAGCCCACGGCCGGACAATGAGCAGTTCTTC. Amino acid sequence: CATSPRPDNEQFF. The full variable domain, in which reference TRBV15 and TRBJ2-1 provide the parts outside the CDR3, is DAMVIQNPRYQVTQFGKPVTLSCSQTLNHNVMYWYQQKSSQAPKLLFHYYDKDFNNEADTPDNFQSRRPNTSFCFLDIRSPGLGDTAMYLCATSPRPDNEQFFGPGTRLTVL.

The J gene is TRBJ1-2, the V gene TRBV6-6; no clear D gene. There are 12 residues in the CDR3. Trimming took 7 bases from V and 6 from J, leaving 12 bases between them. Germline CDR1 reads MNHNY; CDR2 reads SVGAGI (reference sequence). The CDR3 DNA reads as TGTGCCAGCACCCCTGGGTTCCATGGCTACACCTTC. Its protein product is CASTPGFHGYTF.

This clone was detected once. The CDR3 region is CASSSPGPRGDTQYF. In nucleotides, the CDR3 is TGTGCCAGCAGTTCTCCGGGACCCCGGGGGGATACGCAGTATTTT. This chain uses TRBV28 with TRBJ2-3; weak D call: TRBD2 (6 bases). This CDR3 has 15 residues. V was trimmed by 4 bases and J by 6 bases, leaving 17 bases between them. Germline assignment: CDR1 MDHEN and CDR2 SYDVKM. The whole variable domain, remainder taken from reference TRBV28 and TRBJ2-3, is DVKVTQSSRYLVKRTGEKVFLECVQDMDHENMFWYRQDPGLGLRLIYFSYDVKMKEKGDIPEGYSVSREKKERFSLILESASTNQTSMYLCASSSPGPRGDTQYFGPGTRLTVL.

The chain links TRBV9 to TRBJ2-5; D is undetermined. The CDR3 extends over 13 amino acids. Per the germline V gene, CDR1 is SGDLS and CDR2 is YYNGEE. V shed 4 bases and J shed 7 bases, with 14 bases lying between them. This chain's CDR3 is CASSLDGTGTQYF. The CDR3 nucleotides are TGTGCCAGCAGCTTGGACGGCACCGGGACCCAGTACTTC.

This clone was seen only a few times. The chain uses TRBV30 and TRBJ1-5, with unresolved D. V gave up 5 bases and J gave up 4 bases, with 9 bases separating them. CDR1 is GTSNPN and CDR2 is SVGIG in the germline V gene (reference sequence). This CDR3 has 12 amino acids. Here the CDR3 reads CAWGWDNQPQHF. The CDR3 DNA reads as TGTGCCTGGGGTTGGGATAATCAGCCCCAGCATTTT.

Notes on this clone: This could be a read error, since a much larger clone is one nucleotide away. Other DNA sequences of this sample code for an identical CDR3. This chain connects TRBV7-9 to TRBJ2-5; D possibly corresponds to TRBD2 (5 bases). There are 13 residues in the CDR3. V was shortened by 4 bases and J by 4 bases, with 10 bases between the two germline ends. CDR1 is SEHNR and CDR2 is FQNEAQ in the germline V gene (reference sequence). The CDR3 DNA is TGTGCCAGCAGCTCCAGAGGGCCAGAGACCCAGTACTTC. As protein: CASSSRGPETQYF.

This clone is termed medium-sized. This chain connects TRBV5-5 to TRBJ2-3, with D possibly matching TRBD1 (6 bases). Germline CDR1 and CDR2: SGHKS and YYEKEE (reference sequence). Trimming took off 2 bases at V and 2 bases at J, with 12 bases between the two ends. The CDR3 loop spans 15 amino acids. The CDR3 DNA is TGTGCCAGCAGCTTCGGACAGTCAGCCACAGATACGCAGTATTTT. Its translation is CASSFGQSATDTQYF.

The chain combines TRBV19 with TRBJ2-7; the match to TRBD2 covers 7 bases. In germline, CDR1 is LNHDA, CDR2 SQIVND (reference sequence). The CDR3 extends over 15 amino acids. With V trimmed by 6 bases and J by 3 bases, 11 bases remained unmatched. The CDR3, as DNA: TGTGCCAGTAGAGAGTGGCTAGCGGAGGGCTACGAGCAGTACTTC. This gives the protein CASREWLAEGYEQYF.

V and J are TRBV6-1 and TRBJ2-3, with 11 bases aligning to TRBD2. Germline CDR1 and CDR2: MNHNS and SASEGT. Losses at the gene ends were 2 bases for V and 6 bases for J; bases not matched to a gene: 7. The CDR3 has 16 residues. This chain's CDR3 is CASSESSSGGRDTQYF. In nucleotides, the CDR3 is TGTGCCAGCAGTGAATCGTCTAGCGGGGGGAGGGATACGCAGTATTTT.

The chain recombines TRBV2 with TRBJ1-5; TRBD1 matches at 9 bases. J was trimmed by 3 bases and V by 6 bases; bases with no gene match: 3. The CDR3 spans 14 residues. Germline V CDR1 and CDR2: SNHLY, FYNNEI. CDR3 region: CASRRDRDNQPQHF. The CDR3 DNA reads as TGTGCCAGCAGACGGGACAGGGACAATCAGCCCCAGCATTTT.

The chain joins TRBV12-2 to TRBJ1-6. TRBV12-2 is designated a pseudogene. The CDR3 is 18 amino acids. The CDR3 is CASRPPPSRGEDNSPLHF. The CDR3, as DNA: TGTGCAAGTCGCCCGCCCCCGTCGAGGGGAGAAGATAATTCACCCCTCCACTTT.

The gene calls are TRBV21-1 and TRBJ2-7. TRBV21-1 is given as a pseudogene. This CDR3 is built from 17 residues. The CDR3 region is CASSKVATSRSSYEQYF. As DNA, the CDR3 is TGTGCCAGCAGCAAAGTCGCGACCTCCCGCAGCTCCTACGAGCAGTACTTC.

The V gene is TRBV6-5, the J gene TRBJ1-2, with a weak D call TRBD1 (6 bases). Germline assignment: CDR1 MNHEY and CDR2 SVGAGI. Trimming shortened V by 6 bases and J by 1 base, and 12 bases separated the two germline ends. The CDR3 has 14 amino acids. The CDR3: CASRTDRINYGYTF. DNA for the CDR3: TGTGCCAGCAGAACTGACAGGATTAACTATGGCTACACCTTC.